This is a list of T cell receptor beta chains from one sample in a study of T cell repertoires in cytomegalovirus infection. TCRdb re-derived calls from the reads in MiXCR, one entry per CDR3 protein. The repertoire holds approximately 500,000 distinct CDR3 sequences, 15% to 20% seen once, with roughly 25% in the top ten. Sequenced sample: CD8+ T cells from PBMCs. The source is a human donor in good health (CMV status not recorded). Some clones in this sample may be carry-over from other donors' samples. The CDR3 runs from the conserved cysteine through the conserved F or W. The D gene is left open where the match is weak. Rows may omit the clone size; those that give it use once, few, many or a size class.

d_gene: .
v_gene: TRBV7-9
abundance: many
j_gene: TRBJ1-1
CDR3nt: TGTGCCAGCAGTCTACAGAGCTACTTGAACACTGAAGCTTTCTTT
CDR3aa: CASSLQSYLNTEAFF

d_gene: .
v_gene: TRBV19
abundance: few
j_gene: TRBJ1-1
CDR3nt: TGTGCCAGTAGTATAGTCCTGGTAATGAACACTGAAGCTTTCTTT
CDR3aa: CASSIVLVMNTEAFF

d_gene: TRBD2
v_gene: TRBV7-8
abundance: many
j_gene: TRBJ2-1
CDR3nt: TGTGCCAGCAGCACGGGACTAGCCGGGAATGAGCAGTTCTTC
CDR3aa: CASSTGLAGNEQFF

d_gene: .
v_gene: TRBV7-9
abundance: many
j_gene: TRBJ1-2
CDR3nt: TGTGCCAGCAGCTTAGTTGGAGGGAAGGGTACGAGTGGCTACACCTTC
CDR3aa: CASSLVGGKGTSGYTF

d_gene: .
v_gene: TRBV20-1
abundance: few
j_gene: TRBJ2-2
CDR3nt: TGCAGTGTTTGGGAACTGAACACCGGGGAGCTGTTTTTT
CDR3aa: CSVWELNTGELFF

d_gene: .
v_gene: TRBV7-6
abundance: many
j_gene: TRBJ1-4
CDR3nt: TGTGCCAGCAGCCAACACCGGGACACGGGGGAAAAACTGTTTTTT
CDR3aa: CASSQHRDTGEKLFF

d_gene: TRBD1
v_gene: TRBV20-1
abundance: few
j_gene: TRBJ1-5
CDR3nt: TGCAGTGCCCGTGACAGGGACGCAGAGAGCAATCAGCCCCAGCATTTT
CDR3aa: CSARDRDAESNQPQHF

d_gene: .
v_gene: TRBV27
abundance: .
j_gene: TRBJ1-2
CDR3nt: TGTGCCAGCGGCGGGACATCAAGTCCAAGTTATGGCTACACCTTC
CDR3aa: CASGGTSSPSYGYTF

d_gene: .
v_gene: TRBV29-1
abundance: .
j_gene: TRBJ2-7
CDR3nt: TGCAGCGTCGGGGGGCCCTACGAGCAGTACTTC
CDR3aa: CSVGGPYEQYF

d_gene: .
v_gene: TRBV2
abundance: .
j_gene: TRBJ2-2
CDR3nt: TGTGCCAGCAGTGTCCTGAACACCGGGGAGCTGTTTTTT
CDR3aa: CASSVLNTGELFF

d_gene: .
v_gene: TRBV29-1
abundance: few
j_gene: TRBJ1-1
CDR3nt: TGCAGCGTTGAAGCTGCTTTCTTT
CDR3aa: CSVEAAFF

d_gene: TRBD2
v_gene: TRBV29-1
abundance: few
j_gene: TRBJ2-3
CDR3nt: TGCAGCGTTGAAGGTAGCGGGAGGGCCAATACGCAGTATTTT
CDR3aa: CSVEGSGRANTQYF

d_gene: .
v_gene: TRBV6-8
abundance: few
j_gene: TRBJ2-7
CDR3nt: TGTGCCAGCAGTTACTCGGGGTCACCTGGGTACGAGCAGTACTTC
CDR3aa: CASSYSGSPGYEQYF

d_gene: .
v_gene: TRBV7-6
abundance: many
j_gene: TRBJ2-6
CDR3nt: TGTGCCAGCAGCCCCCGAGGGAAAACACCCTCTGGGGCCAACGTCCTGACTTTC
CDR3aa: CASSPRGKTPSGANVLTF

d_gene: .
v_gene: TRBV14
abundance: .
j_gene: TRBJ2-1
CDR3nt: TGTGCCAGCAGCTCGGGCCCCCATGAGCAGTTCTTC
CDR3aa: CASSSGPHEQFF

d_gene: TRBD1
v_gene: TRBV7-8
abundance: many
j_gene: TRBJ1-2
CDR3nt: TGTGCCAGCAGCTTACTCCCCCTGGCAGGGGGCCGAGGCTACACCTTC
CDR3aa: CASSLLPLAGGRGYTF

d_gene: .
v_gene: TRBV20-1
abundance: .
j_gene: TRBJ2-5
CDR3nt: TGCAGTGCTAGAAAGATCGCCCCGGAAGAGACCCAGTACTTC
CDR3aa: CSARKIAPEETQYF

d_gene: TRBD1
v_gene: TRBV4-1
abundance: few
j_gene: TRBJ1-1
CDR3nt: TGCGCCAGCAGCACTTACAGGGGGCAGAACACTGAAGCTTTCTTT
CDR3aa: CASSTYRGQNTEAFF

d_gene: .
v_gene: TRBV3-1
abundance: .
j_gene: TRBJ1-2
CDR3nt: TGTGCCAGCAGCCAAAGTTATGGCTACACCTTC
CDR3aa: CASSQSYGYTF

d_gene: TRBD2
v_gene: TRBV5-1
abundance: few
j_gene: TRBJ2-1
CDR3nt: TGCGCCAGCACGCTAGCGGGTCTCAATGAGCAGTTCTTC
CDR3aa: CASTLAGLNEQFF

d_gene: .
v_gene: TRBV6-1
abundance: .
j_gene: TRBJ2-1
CDR3nt: TGTGCCAGCCCCAACTACAATGAGCAGTTCTTC
CDR3aa: CASPNYNEQFF

d_gene: TRBD1
v_gene: TRBV3-1
abundance: few
j_gene: TRBJ1-6
CDR3nt: TGTGCCAGCAGCCAAGCCGGACAGGGAAAGAATTCACCCCTCCACTTT
CDR3aa: CASSQAGQGKNSPLHF

d_gene: .
v_gene: TRBV20-1
abundance: few
j_gene: TRBJ2-5
CDR3nt: TGCAGTGCTAGATCGTATCAAGGGATGGGAGAGACCCAGTACTTC
CDR3aa: CSARSYQGMGETQYF

d_gene: .
v_gene: TRBV6-2/TRBV6-3
abundance: many
j_gene: TRBJ2-1
CDR3nt: TGTGCCAGCGGGGGTAGCGACAATGAGCAGTTCTTC
CDR3aa: CASGGSDNEQFF

d_gene: TRBD2
v_gene: TRBV28
abundance: once
j_gene: TRBJ2-2
CDR3nt: TGTGCCAGCAGTTCGACTAGCGGGAGGGCCGGAGTCACCGGGGAGCTGTTTTTT
CDR3aa: CASSSTSGRAGVTGELFF

d_gene: .
v_gene: TRBV6-1
abundance: many
j_gene: TRBJ1-2
CDR3nt: TGTGCCAGCAGTGATGGGCCCCTCGGCTACACCTTC
CDR3aa: CASSDGPLGYTF

d_gene: TRBD1
v_gene: TRBV9
abundance: few
j_gene: TRBJ1-2
CDR3nt: TGTGCCAGCATGACGACAGGGTCTGGCTACACCTTC
CDR3aa: CASMTTGSGYTF

d_gene: .
v_gene: TRBV7-2
abundance: many
j_gene: TRBJ2-1
CDR3nt: TGTGCCAGCAGCGATAATTCTAATGAGCAGTTCTTC
CDR3aa: CASSDNSNEQFF

d_gene: .
v_gene: TRBV7-2
abundance: many
j_gene: TRBJ2-1
CDR3nt: TGTGCCAGCAGCCAAATATGGTCCAATGAGCAGTTCTTC
CDR3aa: CASSQIWSNEQFF

d_gene: TRBD1
v_gene: TRBV24-1
abundance: .
j_gene: TRBJ1-5
CDR3nt: TGTGCCACCGACAGGGGTAGCCAGCCCCAGCATTTT
CDR3aa: CATDRGSQPQHF

d_gene: .
v_gene: TRBV29-1
abundance: many
j_gene: TRBJ2-1
CDR3nt: TGCAGCGTTGACCTCGGGCCCAATGAGCAGTTCTTC
CDR3aa: CSVDLGPNEQFF

d_gene: .
v_gene: TRBV28
abundance: few
j_gene: TRBJ2-1
CDR3nt: TGTGCCACCATGGACTCAAATGAGCAGTTCTTC
CDR3aa: CATMDSNEQFF

d_gene: .
v_gene: TRBV7-6
abundance: many
j_gene: TRBJ2-1
CDR3nt: TGTGCCAGCAGCTTAGCTAAAGCCAATGAGCAGTTCTTC
CDR3aa: CASSLAKANEQFF

d_gene: TRBD2
v_gene: TRBV29-1
abundance: many
j_gene: TRBJ2-3
CDR3nt: TGCAGCGTTGAGGCTAGCGGGAGTGCAGATACGCAGTATTTT
CDR3aa: CSVEASGSADTQYF

d_gene: .
v_gene: TRBV15
abundance: few
j_gene: TRBJ1-1
CDR3nt: TGTGCCACCAGCAGGGGACTGGGGTACACTGAAGCTTTCTTT
CDR3aa: CATSRGLGYTEAFF

d_gene: .
v_gene: TRBV19
abundance: few
j_gene: TRBJ2-7
CDR3nt: TGTGCCAGTAGTGCTGGAGCCGGGACATTTAACGAGCAGTACTTC
CDR3aa: CASSAGAGTFNEQYF

d_gene: TRBD2
v_gene: TRBV4-1
abundance: many
j_gene: TRBJ2-3
CDR3nt: TGCGCCAGCAGCCCCAGTCCCGGGACTAGCGGCCCCACAGATACGCAGTATTTT
CDR3aa: CASSPSPGTSGPTDTQYF

d_gene: .
v_gene: TRBV10-2
abundance: few
j_gene: TRBJ1-5
CDR3nt: TGCGCCAGCAGTCGGGGGGGCTATCAGCCCCAGCATTTT
CDR3aa: CASSRGGYQPQHF

d_gene: .
v_gene: TRBV12-3/TRBV12-4
abundance: many
j_gene: TRBJ2-3
CDR3nt: TGTGCCAGCACCCTTGGCCCCGGAGATACGCAGTATTTT
CDR3aa: CASTLGPGDTQYF

d_gene: .
v_gene: TRBV18
abundance: .
j_gene: TRBJ2-5
CDR3nt: TGTGCCAGCTCACCATGGCAGGGGCCGAAGACCCAGTACTTC
CDR3aa: CASSPWQGPKTQYF